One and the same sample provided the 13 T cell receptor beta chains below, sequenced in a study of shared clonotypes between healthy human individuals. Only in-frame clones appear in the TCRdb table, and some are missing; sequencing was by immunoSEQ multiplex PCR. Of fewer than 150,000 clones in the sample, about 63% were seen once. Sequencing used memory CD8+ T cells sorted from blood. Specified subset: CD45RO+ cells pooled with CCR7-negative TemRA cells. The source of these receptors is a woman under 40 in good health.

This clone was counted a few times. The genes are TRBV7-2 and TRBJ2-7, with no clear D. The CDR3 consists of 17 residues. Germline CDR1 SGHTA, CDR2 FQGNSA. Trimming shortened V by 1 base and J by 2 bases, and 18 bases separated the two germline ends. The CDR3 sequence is CASSLVFFPGTTYEQYF. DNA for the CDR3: TGTGCCAGCAGCTTAGTTTTTTTTCCGGGCACCACCTACGAGCAGTACTTC.

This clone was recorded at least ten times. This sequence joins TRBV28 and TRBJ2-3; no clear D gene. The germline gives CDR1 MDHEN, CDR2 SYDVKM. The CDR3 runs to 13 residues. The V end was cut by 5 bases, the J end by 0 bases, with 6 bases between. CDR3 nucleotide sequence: TGTGCCAGCAGTCTTCTAAGCACAGATACGCAGTATTTT. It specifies CASSLLSTDTQYF.

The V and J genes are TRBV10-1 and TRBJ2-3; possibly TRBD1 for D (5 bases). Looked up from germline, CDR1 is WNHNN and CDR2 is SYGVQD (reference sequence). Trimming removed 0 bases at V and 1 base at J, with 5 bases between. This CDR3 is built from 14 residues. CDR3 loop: CASSESGRTDTQYF. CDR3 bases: TGCGCCAGCAGTGAGTCGGGGCGCACAGATACGCAGTATTTT.

In nucleotides, the CDR3 is TGTGCCAGCAGCTCAGGACAGGAGAACTATGGCTACACCTTC. Translation: CASSSGQENYGYTF. V and J are TRBV7-9 and TRBJ1-2; the match to TRBD1 covers 7 bases. This CDR3 comprises 14 residues. Germline CDR1 and CDR2: SEHNR and FQNEAQ (reference sequence). The trim removed 4 bases at V and 2 bases at J, leaving 4 bases unmatched.

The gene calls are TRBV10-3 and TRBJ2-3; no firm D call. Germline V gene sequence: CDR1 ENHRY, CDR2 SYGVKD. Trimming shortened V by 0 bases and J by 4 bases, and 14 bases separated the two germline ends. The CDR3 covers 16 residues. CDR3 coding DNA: TGTGCCATCAGTGAGTCGGGCGTACGTACCGCAGATACGCAGTATTTT. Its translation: CAISESGVRTADTQYF.

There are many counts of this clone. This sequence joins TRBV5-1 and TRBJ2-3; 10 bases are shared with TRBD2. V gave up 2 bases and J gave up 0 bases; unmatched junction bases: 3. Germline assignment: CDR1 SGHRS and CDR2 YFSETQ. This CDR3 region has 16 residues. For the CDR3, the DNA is TGCGCCAGCAGCTTCGCTAGCGGGAGTAGCACAGATACGCAGTATTTT. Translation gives CASSFASGSSTDTQYF. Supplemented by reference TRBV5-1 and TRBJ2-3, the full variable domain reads KAGVTQTPRYLIKTRGQQVTLSCSPISGHRSVSWYQQTPGQGLQFLFEYFSETQRNKGNFPGRFSGRQFSNSRSEMNVSTLELGDSALYLCASSFASGSSTDTQYFGPGTRLTVL.

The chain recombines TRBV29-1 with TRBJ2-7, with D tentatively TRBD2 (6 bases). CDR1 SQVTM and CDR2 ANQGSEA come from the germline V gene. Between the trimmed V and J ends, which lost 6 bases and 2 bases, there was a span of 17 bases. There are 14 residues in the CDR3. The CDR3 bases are TGCAGCGTCGTAGGGGACTGGGGGACCTACGAGCAGTACTTC. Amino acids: CSVVGDWGTYEQYF.

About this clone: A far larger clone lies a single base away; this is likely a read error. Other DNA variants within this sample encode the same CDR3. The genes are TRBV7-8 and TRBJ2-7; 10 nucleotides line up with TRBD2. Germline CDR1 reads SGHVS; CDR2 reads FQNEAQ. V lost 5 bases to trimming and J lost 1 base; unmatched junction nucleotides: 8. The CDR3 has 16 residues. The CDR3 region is CASSQGLAVSSYEQYF. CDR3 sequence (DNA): TGTGCCAGCAGCCAAGGACTAGCGGTTTCATCCTACGAGCAGTACTTC.

CDR3 sequence reads: CASSNLVTQQSRANVLTF. In DNA form, the CDR3 reads TGCGCCAGCAGTAACCTCGTTACGCAACAAAGTCGGGCCAACGTCCTGACTTTC. V usage is TRBV23-1 and J usage is TRBJ2-6; D call uncertain. TRBV23-1 is recorded as an ORF, its role being uncertain. The CDR3 runs to 18 residues. V lost 5 bases and J 5 bases, leaving 22 bases between the germline ends.

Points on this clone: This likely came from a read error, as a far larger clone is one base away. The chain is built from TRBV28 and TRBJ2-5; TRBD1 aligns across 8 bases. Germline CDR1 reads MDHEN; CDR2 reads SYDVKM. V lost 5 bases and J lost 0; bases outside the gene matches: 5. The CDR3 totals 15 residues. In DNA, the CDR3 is TGTGCCAGCAGTCAGGGGGCAGGGGACCAAGAGACCCAGTACTTC. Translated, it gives CASSQGAGDQETQYF. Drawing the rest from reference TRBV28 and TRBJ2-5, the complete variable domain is DVKVTQSSRYLVKRTGEKVFLECVQDMDHENMFWYRQDPGLGLRLIYFSYDVKMKEKGDIPEGYSVSREKKERFSLILESASTNQTSMYLCASSQGAGDQETQYFGPGTRLLVL.

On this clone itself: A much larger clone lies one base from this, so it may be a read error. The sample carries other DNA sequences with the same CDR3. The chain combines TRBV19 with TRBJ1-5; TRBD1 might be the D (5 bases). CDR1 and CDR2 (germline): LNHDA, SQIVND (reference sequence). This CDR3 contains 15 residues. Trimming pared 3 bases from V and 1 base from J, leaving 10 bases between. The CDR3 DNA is TGTGCCAGTAGTATTTGGGGCACGAGCAATCAGCCCCAGCATTTT. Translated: CASSIWGTSNQPQHF.

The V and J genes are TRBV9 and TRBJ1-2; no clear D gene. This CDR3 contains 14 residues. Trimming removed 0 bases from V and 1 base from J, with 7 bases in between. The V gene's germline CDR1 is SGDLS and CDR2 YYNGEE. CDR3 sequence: CASSVGSGNYGYTF. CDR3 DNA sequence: TGTGCCAGCAGCGTAGGGTCGGGTAACTATGGCTACACCTTC.

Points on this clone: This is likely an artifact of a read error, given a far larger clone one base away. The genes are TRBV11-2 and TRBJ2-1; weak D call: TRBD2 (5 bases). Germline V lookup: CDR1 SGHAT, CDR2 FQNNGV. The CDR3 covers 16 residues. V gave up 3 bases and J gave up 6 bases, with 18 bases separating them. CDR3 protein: CASSLATSGDCNEQFF. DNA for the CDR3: TGTGCCAGCAGCTTGGCTACGAGCGGAGACTGCAATGAGCAGTTCTTC.